These 30 T cell receptor beta chains came from one sample sequenced in a study of Graves' ophthalmopathy and Graves' hyperthyroidism. Scientists amplified the TCR beta CDR3 regions from RNA transcripts. The authors performed first-round RT-PCR with HTBI primers and then a second-round multiplex PCR. TCRdb independently ran MiXCR on the multiplex PCR reads; one entry per CDR3 protein. Here the sample spans about 180,000 distinct CDR3 sequences, 30% to 45% being singletons. The sequencing sample was made of peripheral blood. The receptors come from a woman aged 40 to 50 with Graves' ophthalmopathy.

This clonotype has more than one count but fewer than ten. This chain links TRBV28 with TRBJ2-4; D uncertain. The CDR3 consists of 12 residues. Germline V gene data show CDR1 as MDHEN and CDR2 as SYDVKM. The germline V and J ends were trimmed by 0 bases and 7 bases, with 4 bases remaining between them. CDR3 DNA: TGTGCCAGCAGTTTATGGGGGAACATTCAGTACTTC. Translated: CASSLWGNIQYF.

The table lists this clonotype with many counts. V and J are TRBV27 and TRBJ2-7; D is undetermined. Germline V gives CDR1 MNHEY, CDR2 SMNVEV (reference sequence). This CDR3 region has 14 residues. The V gene lost 4 bases and the J gene lost 3 bases, with 13 bases spanning the gap. This CDR3 is CASSSRAPNYEQYF. Written as DNA, the CDR3 is TGTGCCAGCAGTTCCCGGGCCCCCAACTACGAGCAGTACTTC.

The sample holds many counts of this clonotype. This chain joins TRBV6-5 and TRBJ1-6; D might be TRBD1 (5 bases). This CDR3 contains 18 residues. CDR1 MNHEY and CDR2 SVGAGI come from the germline V gene. Trimming cost V 2 bases and J 0 bases, with 14 bases left between them. Written as DNA, the CDR3 is TGTGCCAGCAGTTACCCGGACGGGACCAGCTCCTATAATTCACCCCTCCACTTT. Its protein product is CASSYPDGTSSYNSPLHF.

The chain employs TRBV11-2 and TRBJ2-7, with 7 bases lining up with TRBD2. Germline assignment: CDR1 SGHAT and CDR2 FQNNGV. With 5 bases clipped from V and 9 bases from J, the junction kept 10 bases outside the gene matches. This CDR3 has 13 amino acids. The CDR3 here is CASSHAGEVGQYF. In DNA form, the CDR3 reads TGTGCCAGCAGCCACGCGGGAGAGGTGGGGCAGTACTTC.

This chain links TRBV7-2 with TRBJ1-6; 8 bases are a match to TRBD1. Trimming took 4 bases from V and 5 from J; bases not matched to a gene: 10. The CDR3 runs to 17 residues. Germline CDR1 SGHTA, CDR2 FQGNSA. CDR3 DNA sequence: TGTGCCAGCAGCTCACCCCGACAGGGGCGAAATAATTCACCCCTCCACTTT. Its translation: CASSSPRQGRNNSPLHF. The variable domain in full, completed from reference TRBV7-2 and TRBJ1-6, reads GAGVSQSPSNKVTEKGKDVELRCDPISGHTALYWYRQSLGQGLEFLIYFQGNSAPDKSGLPSDRFSAERTGGSVSTLTIQRTQQEDSAVYLCASSSPRQGRNNSPLHFGNGTRLTVT.

The V and J genes are TRBV6-5 and TRBJ2-7; possibly TRBD2 for D (5 bases). With 0 bases removed from V and 7 bases from J, the gap between germline ends came to 19 bases. This CDR3 has 16 amino acids. Per germline, CDR1 MNHEY and CDR2 SVGAGI. CDR3 loop: CASSYSFTPRGQEQYF. CDR3 DNA sequence: TGTGCCAGCAGTTACTCGTTCACACCGAGAGGGCAAGAGCAGTACTTC.

This clonotype was counted many times. This sequence joins TRBV28 and TRBJ2-7; D remains ambiguous. This CDR3 spans 14 amino acids. Between the trimmed V and J ends, which lost 6 bases and 9 bases, there was a span of 21 bases. Germline V gene data show CDR1 as MDHEN and CDR2 as SYDVKM. CDR3 nucleotide sequence: TGTGCCAGCAGGGACCGCCAGGCCTCTGTTGTGCAGTACTTC. Protein: CASRDRQASVVQYF.

This clonotype was seen many times. The chain has TRBV18 and TRBJ1-6; D remains unclear. Per germline, CDR1 KGHSH and CDR2 LQKENI. The CDR3 has 13 amino acids. Deletions cut 3 bases from V and 7 bases from J, with 7 bases between. DNA of the CDR3: TGTGCCAGCTCACCGGGCCCCAATTCACCCCTCCACTTT. Encoded protein: CASSPGPNSPLHF.

This clonotype was seen ten or more times. A much larger clone sits a single nucleotide away, making a read error possible. This chain joins TRBV29-1 and TRBJ2-7; D may match TRBD1 or TRBD2 (5 bases each). The germline gives CDR1 SQVTM, CDR2 ANQGSEA. The CDR3 contains 13 residues. Trimming pared 6 bases from V and 0 bases from J, leaving 12 bases between. The CDR3 loop reads CSVGDLFSYEQYF. CDR3 bases: TGCAGCGTAGGGGACCTCTTCTCCTACGAGCAGTACTTC.

This clonotype came up many times. The chain is built from TRBV11-2 and TRBJ2-5; 9 bases are a match to TRBD2. Germline assignment: CDR1 SGHAT and CDR2 FQNNGV. V lost 3 bases and J lost 2; bases outside the gene matches: 10. The CDR3 runs to 17 residues. The chain's CDR3 is CASSLVQRGELQETQYF. The CDR3 bases are TGTGCCAGCAGCTTGGTACAGCGGGGGGAACTACAAGAGACCCAGTACTTC.

This clonotype has ten or more counts. This sequence joins TRBV4-1 and TRBJ1-2, with D perhaps matching TRBD1 (6 bases). This CDR3 comprises 14 residues. CDR1 MGHRA and CDR2 YSYEKL come from the germline V gene. Between the trimmed V and J ends, which lost 5 bases and 6 bases, there was a span of 16 bases. This CDR3 reads CASSWGGGSDGYTF. The CDR3 nucleotides read TGCGCCAGCAGCTGGGGAGGGGGTTCTGATGGCTACACCTTC.

Many counts were recorded for this clonotype. The genes are TRBV28 and TRBJ1-2; the D is unclear. The germline V gene encodes CDR1 MDHEN and CDR2 SYDVKM. Trimming stripped 5 bases from V and 4 bases from J, with 14 bases between. This CDR3 comprises 14 residues. The CDR3 DNA sequence: TGTGCCAGCAGTCCACGTGCGGAGGTCTATGGCTACACCTTC. This sequence encodes CASSPRAEVYGYTF.

In this sample, this clonotype turned up many times. This chain connects TRBV20-1 to TRBJ2-7; D may be TRBD1 (6 bases). Trimming cost V 6 bases and J 1 base, with 13 bases left between them. Germline CDR1 is DFQATT and CDR2 is SNEGSKA (reference sequence). The CDR3 loop spans 13 amino acids. CDR3 in amino acids: CSAPVRGSYEQYF. CDR3 DNA: TGCAGTGCCCCGGTCAGGGGATCCTACGAGCAGTACTTC.

This clonotype was detected ten times or more. The J gene is TRBJ2-7, the V gene TRBV20-1; D possibly corresponds to TRBD2 (6 bases). The CDR3 totals 16 residues. V was trimmed by 0 bases and J by 4 bases, leaving 19 bases between them. Germline V CDR1 and CDR2: DFQATT, SNEGSKA (reference sequence). CDR3 DNA sequence: TGCAGTGCTAGAGATGTGACGGCGGGAAAAATTTACGAGCAGTACTTC. Translating it yields CSARDVTAGKIYEQYF.

The chain recombines TRBV6-1 with TRBJ1-1, with D uncertain. This CDR3 region has 13 residues. Trimming took off 10 bases at V and 2 bases at J, with 14 bases between the two ends. Germline V gene data show CDR1 as MNHNS and CDR2 as SASEGT. CDR3: CATRHQSNTEAFF. The DNA for the CDR3 is TGTGCCACCCGCCACCAGTCCAACACTGAAGCTTTCTTT.

This clonotype was seen ten or more times. The chain combines TRBV28 with TRBJ2-4; perhaps TRBD2 as D (5 bases). Germline CDR1 reads MDHEN; CDR2 reads SYDVKM. Trimming shortened V by 1 base and J by 1 base, and 8 bases separated the two germline ends. CDR3 size: 15 residues. The CDR3 DNA is TGTGCCAGCAGTTTATTCGGGGTGGCCAAAAACATTCAGTACTTC. Its translation: CASSLFGVAKNIQYF.

The genes are TRBV19 and TRBJ1-2, with D maybe TRBD1 (6 bases). V lost 9 bases and J lost 0, with 26 bases in between. The CDR3 is made up of 18 amino acids. Germline-derived CDR1 and CDR2 are LNHDA and SQIVND (reference sequence). Written as DNA, the CDR3 is TGTGCCAGCAGCGCTTGGGCAGGGGACTCCCTCTCTAACTATGGCTACACCTTC. Translated: CASSAWAGDSLSNYGYTF.

This clonotype has at least ten counts. The V gene is TRBV7-9, the J gene TRBJ1-6; D ambiguous. The germline CDR1 and CDR2 sequences are SEHNR and FQNEAQ (reference sequence). The germline V and J ends were trimmed by 5 bases and 0 bases, with 8 bases remaining between them. The CDR3 totals 15 residues. The CDR3 DNA reads TGTGCCAGCAGCCACGGCGACTCCTATAATTCACCCCTCCACTTT. Its translation: CASSHGDSYNSPLHF.

This clonotype was found a few times. The V call is TRBV12-3 or TRBV12-4, the J call TRBJ2-7; D not resolved. V gave up 4 bases and J gave up 0 bases, with 10 bases separating them. The CDR3 has 14 residues. CDR3 region: CASSSDGYSYEQYF. CDR3 DNA: TGTGCCAGCAGTTCGGACGGCTACTCCTACGAGCAGTACTTC.

This clonotype was counted ten times or more. The chain carries TRBV6-1 and TRBJ1-1; D not resolved. The CDR3 has 13 amino acids. CDR1 and CDR2 (germline): MNHNS, SASEGT. V shed 1 base and J shed 6 bases, with 9 bases lying between them. The CDR3 nucleotides are TGTGCCAGCAGTGAAGACTCGTGGGCTGAAGCTTTCTTT. Its translation is CASSEDSWAEAFF.

This clonotype was observed many times. The rearrangement uses TRBV30 and TRBJ2-2; D remains ambiguous. V was pared by 1 base and J by 2 bases, with 8 bases between. This CDR3 is 14 amino acids long. Germline values: CDR1 GTSNPN, CDR2 SVGIG (reference sequence). The CDR3 DNA sequence: TGTGCCTGGAGTGACTCGCTTAACACCGGGGAGCTGTTTTTT. Residues: CAWSDSLNTGELFF.

In its sample, this clonotype was seen many times. The chain employs TRBV29-1 and TRBJ2-4, with a weak D call TRBD1 (6 bases). This CDR3 has 13 amino acids. V lost 3 bases and J lost 1, with 7 bases in between. Germline V lookup: CDR1 SQVTM, CDR2 ANQGSEA. CDR3 DNA sequence: TGCAGCGTTGAGGGGGCGGCCAAAAACATTCAGTACTTC. This codes for CSVEGAAKNIQYF.

The sample holds many counts of this clonotype. The V call is TRBV10-3, the J call TRBJ1-5, with D unresolved. The germline V and J ends were trimmed by 3 bases and 4 bases, with 4 bases remaining between them. The CDR3 is 12 residues long. Germline values: CDR1 ENHRY, CDR2 SYGVKD. The CDR3 bases are TGTGCCATCAGTGATATTAATCAGCCCCAGCATTTT. Translation: CAISDINQPQHF.

This clonotype was counted between two and nine times. The V and J genes are TRBV11-2 and TRBJ1-1; a possible D gene is TRBD1 (5 bases). Germline loops: CDR1 SGHAT, CDR2 FQNNGV. The V end was cut by 1 base, the J end by 6 bases, with 15 bases between. CDR3 length equals 15 residues. The chain's CDR3 is CASSLVLGTGSEAFF. The CDR3 coding sequence is TGTGCCAGCAGCTTAGTGTTGGGTACAGGCTCTGAAGCTTTCTTT.

This clonotype was picked up many times. The CDR3 DNA sequence: TGTGCCAGCAGCTTAAATCGGGGGGTTACCCAAGAGACCCAGTACTTC. It specifies CASSLNRGVTQETQYF. The chain uses TRBV11-3 and TRBJ2-5; TRBD2 agrees at 7 bases. The CDR3 has 16 amino acids. CDR1 SGHNT and CDR2 YENEEA come from the germline V gene. The trim removed 2 bases at V and 1 base at J, leaving 7 bases unmatched. Supplemented by reference TRBV11-3 and TRBJ2-5, the full variable domain reads EAGVVQSPRYKIIEKKQPVAFWCNPISGHNTLYWYLQNLGQGPELLIRYENEEAVDDSQLPKDRFSAERLKGVDSTLKIQPAELGDSAVYLCASSLNRGVTQETQYFGPGTRLLVL.

There are many counts of this clonotype. The chain has TRBV5-6 and TRBJ1-5; 7 bases map to TRBD1. The CDR3 extends over 14 amino acids. Germline lookup yields CDR1 SGHDT and CDR2 YYEEEE. V lost 1 base and J lost 4; bases outside the gene matches: 2. CDR3 DNA sequence: TGTGCCAGCAGCTTGTCGACAGGGAATCAGCCCCAGCATTTT. It yields the protein CASSLSTGNQPQHF.

This clonotype has a single count. The chain recombines TRBV5-6 with TRBJ2-7; D might be TRBD1 or TRBD2, each matching 5 bases. CDR1 is SGHDT, CDR2 YYEEEE, per germline. V was shortened by 0 bases and J by 3 bases, with 13 bases between the two germline ends. There are 15 residues in the CDR3. In DNA form, the CDR3 reads TGTGCCAGCAGCTTGGAAGGGACGGTCCACTACGAGCAGTACTTC. This encodes CASSLEGTVHYEQYF.

At least ten counts were recorded for this clonotype. The chain carries TRBV18 and TRBJ1-5, with TRBD1 as a possible D gene (5 bases). The germline V gene has CDR1 KGHSH and CDR2 LQKENI. The CDR3 covers 16 residues. With 5 bases removed from V and 0 bases from J, the gap between germline ends came to 14 bases. Here the CDR3 DNA reads TGTGCCAGCTCATCGATACAGGCATATAGCAATCAGCCCCAGCATTTT. The encoded protein is CASSSIQAYSNQPQHF.

This clonotype showed up many times. The V and J genes are TRBV24-1 and TRBJ1-6; 9 nucleotides match TRBD1. Trimming took 9 bases from V and 5 from J; bases not matched to a gene: 7. This CDR3 is built from 15 residues. Germline CDR1 is KGHDR and CDR2 is SFDVKD. The CDR3 DNA sequence: TGTGCCACCGCATCCGGACAGGGGAATAATTCACCCCTCCACTTT. Residues: CATASGQGNNSPLHF.

Many counts were recorded for this clonotype. The chain joins TRBV18 to TRBJ2-5, with 8 bases matching TRBD1. V gave up 1 base and J gave up 4 bases; unmatched junction bases: 5. Germline V gives CDR1 KGHSH, CDR2 LQKENI. This CDR3 region has 15 residues. Here the CDR3 DNA reads TGTGCCAGCTCACCACAGGGACAGGTCGCAGAGACCCAGTACTTC. This translates into CASSPQGQVAETQYF.